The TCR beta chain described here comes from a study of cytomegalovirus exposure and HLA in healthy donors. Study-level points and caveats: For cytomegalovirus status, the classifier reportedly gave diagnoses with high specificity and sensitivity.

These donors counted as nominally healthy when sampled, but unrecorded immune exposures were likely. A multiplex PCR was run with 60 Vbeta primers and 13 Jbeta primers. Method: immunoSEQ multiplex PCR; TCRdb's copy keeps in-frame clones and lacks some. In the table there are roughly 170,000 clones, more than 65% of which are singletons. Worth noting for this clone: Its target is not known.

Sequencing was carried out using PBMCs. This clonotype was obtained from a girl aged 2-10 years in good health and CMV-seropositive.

The CDR3 sequence: CASSYRGENTEAFF. The CDR3 nucleotides read TGTGCCAGCAGTTACAGGGGGGAGAACACTGAAGCTTTCTTT. The chain is built from TRBV27 and TRBJ1-1, with 8 bases matching TRBD1. The CDR3 has 14 residues. Germline V lookup: CDR1 MNHEY, CDR2 SMNVEV (reference sequence). Germline trimming cut 4 bases from V and 1 base from J; bases unmatched to any gene: 2.